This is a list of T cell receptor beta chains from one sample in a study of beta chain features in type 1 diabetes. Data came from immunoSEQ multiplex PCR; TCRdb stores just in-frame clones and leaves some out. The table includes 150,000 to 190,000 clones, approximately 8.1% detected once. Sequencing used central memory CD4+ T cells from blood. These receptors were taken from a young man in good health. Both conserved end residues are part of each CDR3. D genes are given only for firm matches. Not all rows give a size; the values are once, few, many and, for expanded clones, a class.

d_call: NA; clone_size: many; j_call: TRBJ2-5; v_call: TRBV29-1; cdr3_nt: TGCAGCGTATCCGGGATAAACCTTAAGGAGACCCAGTACTTC; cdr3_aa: CSVSGINLKETQYF
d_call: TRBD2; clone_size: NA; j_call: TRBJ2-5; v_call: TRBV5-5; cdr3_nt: TGTGCCAGCAGCCGTAGCGGGCCAGAGACCCAGTACTTC; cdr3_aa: CASSRSGPETQYF
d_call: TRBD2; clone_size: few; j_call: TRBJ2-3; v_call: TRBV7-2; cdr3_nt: TGTGCCAGCAGCTTAAGGGTAGCGGGGGGCGCAGATACGCAGTATTTT; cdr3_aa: CASSLRVAGGADTQYF
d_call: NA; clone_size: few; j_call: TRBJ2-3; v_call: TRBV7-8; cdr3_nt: TGTGCCAGCAGCTTGGGCGTGGGTTGGAGCACAGATACGCAGTATTTT; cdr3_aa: CASSLGVGWSTDTQYF
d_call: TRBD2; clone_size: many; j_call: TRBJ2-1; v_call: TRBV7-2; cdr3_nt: TGTGCCAGCTCGCGCGCTAGCGGGAGTCATGAGCAGTTCTTC; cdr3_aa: CASSRASGSHEQFF
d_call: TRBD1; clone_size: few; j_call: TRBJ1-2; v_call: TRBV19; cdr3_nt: TGTGCCAGTAGGATAGGACAGGCTGGCTATGGCTACACCTTC; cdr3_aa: CASRIGQAGYGYTF
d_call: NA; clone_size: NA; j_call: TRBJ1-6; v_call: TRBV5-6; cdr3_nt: TGTGCCAGCAGCTTTGCGGCTTATAATTCACCCCTCCACTTT; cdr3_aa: CASSFAAYNSPLHF
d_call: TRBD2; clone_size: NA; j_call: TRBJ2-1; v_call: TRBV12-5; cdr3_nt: TGTGCTAGTGGTTTGGATCGGGTAGCGGGGTACAATGAGCAGTTCTTC; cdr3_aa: CASGLDRVAGYNEQFF
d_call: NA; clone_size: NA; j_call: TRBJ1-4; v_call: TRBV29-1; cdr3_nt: TGCAGCGTTGGTGCACCGGGACACTCTAATGAAAAACTGTTTTTT; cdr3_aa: CSVGAPGHSNEKLFF
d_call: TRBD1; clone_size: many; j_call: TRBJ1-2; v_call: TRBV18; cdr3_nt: TGTGCCAGCTCACCGGGACAGGAGGGTGGCTACACCTTC; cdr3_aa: CASSPGQEGGYTF
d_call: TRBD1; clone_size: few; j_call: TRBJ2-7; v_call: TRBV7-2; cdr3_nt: TGTGCCAGCAGCTATAGTGGATCGCGACAGGGGGCCCGGGAGCAGTACTTC; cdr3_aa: CASSYSGSRQGAREQYF
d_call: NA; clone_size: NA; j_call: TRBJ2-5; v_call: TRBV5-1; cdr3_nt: TGCGCCAGCAGCTTGTCAGGGGGGTTCCAAGAGACCCAGTACTTC; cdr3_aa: CASSLSGGFQETQYF
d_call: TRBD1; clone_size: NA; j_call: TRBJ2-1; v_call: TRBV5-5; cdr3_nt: TGTGCCAGCAGCGGCGGACAGGGATCCTACAATGAGCAGTTCTTC; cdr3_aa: CASSGGQGSYNEQFF
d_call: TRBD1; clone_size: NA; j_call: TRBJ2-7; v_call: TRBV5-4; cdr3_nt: TGTGCCAGCAGCCTCAGCGACAGGGGCTCCTACGAGCAGTACTTC; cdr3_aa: CASSLSDRGSYEQYF
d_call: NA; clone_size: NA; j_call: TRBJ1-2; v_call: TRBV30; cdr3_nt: TGTGCCTGGAGTGGAGCACAGGGTGCCTACACCTTC; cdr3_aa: CAWSGAQGAYTF
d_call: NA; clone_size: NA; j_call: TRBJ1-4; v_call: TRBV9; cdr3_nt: TGTGCCAGCAGCTCGCAATCCGGGTTGGGTGAAAAACTGTTTTTT; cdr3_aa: CASSSQSGLGEKLFF
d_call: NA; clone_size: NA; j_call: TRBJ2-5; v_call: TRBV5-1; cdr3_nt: TGCGCCAGCAGCTTGTATGGCGGACATGAGACCCAGTACTTC; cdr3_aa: CASSLYGGHETQYF
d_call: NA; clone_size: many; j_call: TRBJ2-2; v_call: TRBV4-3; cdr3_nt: TGCGCCAGCAGCCAGCAGGGCGGGAACACCGGGGAGCTGTTTTTT; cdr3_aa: CASSQQGGNTGELFF
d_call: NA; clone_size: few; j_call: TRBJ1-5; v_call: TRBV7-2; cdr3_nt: TGTGCCAGCAGCCCCTACAATCAGCCCCAGCATTTT; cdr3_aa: CASSPYNQPQHF
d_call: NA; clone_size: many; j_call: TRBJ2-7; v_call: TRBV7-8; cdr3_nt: TGTGCCAGCAGCGCGCTCGGTCGGGAGCAGTACTTC; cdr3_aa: CASSALGREQYF
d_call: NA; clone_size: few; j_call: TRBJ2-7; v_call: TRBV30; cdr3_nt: TGTGCCTGGAGTGCAGGGCAGGGCCTCCACGAGCAGTACTTC; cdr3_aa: CAWSAGQGLHEQYF
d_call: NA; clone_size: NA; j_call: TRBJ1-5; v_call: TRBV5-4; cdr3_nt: TGTGCCAGCAGCTTCGGGACACATTATAGCAATCAGCCCCAGCATTTT; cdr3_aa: CASSFGTHYSNQPQHF
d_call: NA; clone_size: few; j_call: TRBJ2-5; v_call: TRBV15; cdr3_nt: TGTGCCACCCTTGCAGGGGAAACATTACAAGAGACCCAGTACTTC; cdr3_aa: CATLAGETLQETQYF
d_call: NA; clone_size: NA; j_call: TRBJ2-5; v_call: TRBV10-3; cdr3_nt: TGTGCCATCAGTGAAAAACAGGAGACCCAGTACTTC; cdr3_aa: CAISEKQETQYF
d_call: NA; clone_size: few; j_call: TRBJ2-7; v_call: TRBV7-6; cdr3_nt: TGTGCCAGCAGTCACCCCGGGCGGGGAAGCTACGAGCAGTACTTC; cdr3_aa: CASSHPGRGSYEQYF
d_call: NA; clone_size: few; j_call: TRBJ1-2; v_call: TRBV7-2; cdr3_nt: TGTGCCAGCAGCTTAGAATCGGGCTATGGCTACACCTTC; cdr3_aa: CASSLESGYGYTF
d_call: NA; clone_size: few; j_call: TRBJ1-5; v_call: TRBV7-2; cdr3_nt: TGTGCCAGCAGCTTTTCAGGGGCGAGGCAGCCCCAGCATTTT; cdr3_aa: CASSFSGARQPQHF
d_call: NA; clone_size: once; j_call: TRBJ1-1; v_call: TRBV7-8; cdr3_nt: TGTGCCAGCAGCTCACAGAGTAACACTGAAGCTTTCTTT; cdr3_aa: CASSSQSNTEAFF
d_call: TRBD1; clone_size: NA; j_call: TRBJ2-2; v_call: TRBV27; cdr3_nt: TGTGCCAGCAGTTTAACCGACAGGGGCCCGAACACCGGGGAGCTGTTTTTT; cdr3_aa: CASSLTDRGPNTGELFF
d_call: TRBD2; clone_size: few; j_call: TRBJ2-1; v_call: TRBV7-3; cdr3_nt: TGTGCCAGCAGCTTAACAGGGGTTACTAGCGGGAGGGCCCATGAGCAGTTCTTC; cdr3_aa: CASSLTGVTSGRAHEQFF
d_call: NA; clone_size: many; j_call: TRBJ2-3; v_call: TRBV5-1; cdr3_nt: TGCGCCAGCAGCTTGGAGACTTTTGGAGATACGCAGTATTTT; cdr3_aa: CASSLETFGDTQYF
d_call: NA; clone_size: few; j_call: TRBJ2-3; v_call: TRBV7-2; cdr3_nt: TGTGCCAGCAGCCGGGACGGTCGGCGGGGCTTCGGAGATACGCAGTATTTT; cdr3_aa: CASSRDGRRGFGDTQYF
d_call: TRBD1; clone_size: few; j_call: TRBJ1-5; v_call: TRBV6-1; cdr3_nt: TGTGCCAGCAGTGAAGGAGACAGGGCCAATCAGCCCCAGCATTTT; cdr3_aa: CASSEGDRANQPQHF
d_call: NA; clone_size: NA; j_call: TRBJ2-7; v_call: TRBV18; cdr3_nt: TGTGCCAGCTCACCACCAGTGCGGGACTCCTACGAGCAGTACTTC; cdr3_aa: CASSPPVRDSYEQYF
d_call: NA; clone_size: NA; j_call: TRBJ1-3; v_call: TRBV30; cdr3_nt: TGTGCCTGGAGACACCCTGGAAACACCATATATTTT; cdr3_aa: CAWRHPGNTIYF